At least ten counts were recorded for the clone carrying this TCR beta chain. Its antigen is still unknown. The data were obtained in a study of T cells in Graves' hyperthyroidism and ophthalmopathy. This CDR3 region has 16 residues. With V trimmed by 7 bases and J by 3 bases, 13 bases remained unmatched. CDR1 is MDHEN and CDR2 is SYDVKM in the germline V gene. RNA transcripts yielded amplified TCR beta CDR3 regions. With the HTBI primer set, the TCR CDR3 went through a first round of RT-PCR. Each CDR3 protein gets one entry after TCRdb re-called the multiplex PCR reads with MiXCR. Here the sample spans 45,000 to 50,000 distinct CDR3 sequences, approximately 49% being singletons. General study points: Ophthalmopathy, which appeared later, was predicted by the model a median around 6.9 months before onset.

This TCR was sampled from a woman in her forties or fifties with Graves' hyperthyroidism. Sequenced input: peripheral blood or thyroid tissue (not recorded which). The V gene is TRBV28, the J gene TRBJ1-1; 8 bases align to TRBD1. Here the CDR3 DNA reads TGTGCCAGCAATAATCCCCACAGGGGGGGTGACACTGAAGCTTTCTTT. It specifies CASNNPHRGGDTEAFF.